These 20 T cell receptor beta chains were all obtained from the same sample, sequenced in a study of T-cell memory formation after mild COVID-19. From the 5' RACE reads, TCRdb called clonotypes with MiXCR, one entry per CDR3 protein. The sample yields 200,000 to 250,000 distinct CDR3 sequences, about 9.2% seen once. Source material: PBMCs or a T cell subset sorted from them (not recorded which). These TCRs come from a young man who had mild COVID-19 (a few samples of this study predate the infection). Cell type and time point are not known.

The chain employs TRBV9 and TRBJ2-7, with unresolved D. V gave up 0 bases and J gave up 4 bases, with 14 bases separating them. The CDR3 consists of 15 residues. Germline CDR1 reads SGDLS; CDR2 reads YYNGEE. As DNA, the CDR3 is TGTGCCAGCAGCGTAGGTCAGGCCATGATTTACGAGCAGTACTTC. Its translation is CASSVGQAMIYEQYF. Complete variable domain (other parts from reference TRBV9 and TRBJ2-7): DSGVTQTPKHLITATGQRVTLRCSPRSGDLSVYWYQQSLDQGLQFLIQYYNGEERAKGNILERFSAQQFPDLHSELNLSSLELGDSALYFCASSVGQAMIYEQYFGPGTRLTVT.

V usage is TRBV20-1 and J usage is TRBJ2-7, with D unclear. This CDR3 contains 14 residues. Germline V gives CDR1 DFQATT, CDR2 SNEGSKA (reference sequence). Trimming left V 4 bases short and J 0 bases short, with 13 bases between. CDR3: CSATGQVPSYEQYF. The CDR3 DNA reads TGCAGTGCTACCGGCCAGGTGCCCTCCTACGAGCAGTACTTC.

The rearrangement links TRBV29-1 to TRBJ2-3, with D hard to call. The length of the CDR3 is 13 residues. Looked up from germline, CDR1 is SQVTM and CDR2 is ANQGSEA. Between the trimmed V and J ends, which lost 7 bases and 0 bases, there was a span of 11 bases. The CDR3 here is CSGGGVSTDTQYF. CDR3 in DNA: TGCAGCGGGGGTGGGGTGAGCACAGATACGCAGTATTTT.

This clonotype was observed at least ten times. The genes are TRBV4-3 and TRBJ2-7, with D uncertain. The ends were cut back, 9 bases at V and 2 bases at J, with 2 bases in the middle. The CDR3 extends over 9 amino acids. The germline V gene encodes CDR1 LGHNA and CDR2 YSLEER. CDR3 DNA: TGCGCCAGTCCCTACGAGCAGTACTTC. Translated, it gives CASPYEQYF.

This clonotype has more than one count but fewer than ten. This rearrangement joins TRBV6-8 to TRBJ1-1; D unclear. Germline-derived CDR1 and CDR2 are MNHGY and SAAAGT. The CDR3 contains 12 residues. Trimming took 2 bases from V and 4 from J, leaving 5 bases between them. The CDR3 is CASSYAGTEAFF. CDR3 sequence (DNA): TGTGCCAGCAGTTACGCAGGCACTGAAGCTTTCTTT.

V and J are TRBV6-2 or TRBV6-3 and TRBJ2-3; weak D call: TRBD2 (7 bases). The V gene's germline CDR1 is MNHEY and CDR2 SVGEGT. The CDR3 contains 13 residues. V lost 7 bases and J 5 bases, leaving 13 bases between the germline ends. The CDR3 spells CASKPGGGDTQYF. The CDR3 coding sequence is TGTGCCAGCAAGCCGGGGGGCGGAGATACGCAGTATTTT.

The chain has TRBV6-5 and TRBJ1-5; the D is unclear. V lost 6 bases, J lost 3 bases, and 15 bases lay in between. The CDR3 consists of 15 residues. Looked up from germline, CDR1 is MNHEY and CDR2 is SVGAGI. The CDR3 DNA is TGTGCCAGCAGCCAACAGCGAACTCACAATCAGCCCCAGCATTTT. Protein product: CASSQQRTHNQPQHF.

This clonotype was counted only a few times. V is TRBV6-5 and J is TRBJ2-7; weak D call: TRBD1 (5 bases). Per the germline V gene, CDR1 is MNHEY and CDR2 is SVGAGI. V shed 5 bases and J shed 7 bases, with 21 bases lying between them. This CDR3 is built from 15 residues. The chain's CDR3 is CASSATSRAQVEQYF. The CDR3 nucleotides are TGTGCCAGCAGTGCGACATCCAGGGCCCAGGTAGAGCAGTACTTC.

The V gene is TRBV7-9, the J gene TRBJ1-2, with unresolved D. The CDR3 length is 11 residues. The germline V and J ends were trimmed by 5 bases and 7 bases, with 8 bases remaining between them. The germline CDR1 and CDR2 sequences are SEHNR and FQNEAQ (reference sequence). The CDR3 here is CASSVAVGYTF. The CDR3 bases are TGTGCCAGCAGCGTGGCAGTTGGCTACACCTTC. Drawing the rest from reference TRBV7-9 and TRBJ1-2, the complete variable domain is DTGVSQNPRHKITKRGQNVTFRCDPISEHNRLYWYRQTLGQGPEFLTYFQNEAQLEKSRLLSDRFSAERPKGSFSTLEIQRTEQGDSAMYLCASSVAVGYTFGSGTRLTVV.

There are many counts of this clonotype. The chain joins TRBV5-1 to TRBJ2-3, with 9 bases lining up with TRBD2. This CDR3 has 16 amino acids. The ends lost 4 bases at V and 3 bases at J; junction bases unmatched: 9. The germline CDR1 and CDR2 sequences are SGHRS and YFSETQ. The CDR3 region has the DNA TGCGCCAGCAGCCCGCCGAGGGCGGGGGGGACAGATACGCAGTATTTT. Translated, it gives CASSPPRAGGTDTQYF.

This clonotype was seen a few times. Here the CDR3 DNA reads TGTGCCAGCAGCTCTGGGACAGGTGCCTCCTACGAGCAGTACTTC. Its protein product is CASSSGTGASYEQYF. The chain employs TRBV5-6 and TRBJ2-7, with TRBD1 matching 8 bases. Germline V gene lookup returns CDR1 SGHDT and CDR2 YYEEEE. The CDR3 loop spans 15 amino acids. Trimming at V came to 3 bases and at J to 0 bases, leaving 5 bases not matched to a gene.

The CDR3 nucleotides are TGTGCCAGCAGGTCCCAGAGGACGGCTTTCTTT. Translation gives CASRSQRTAFF. This chain connects TRBV12-3 or TRBV12-4 to TRBJ1-1; D ambiguous. With 6 bases removed from V and 11 bases from J, the gap between germline ends came to 13 bases. The CDR3 sequence is 11 residues long.

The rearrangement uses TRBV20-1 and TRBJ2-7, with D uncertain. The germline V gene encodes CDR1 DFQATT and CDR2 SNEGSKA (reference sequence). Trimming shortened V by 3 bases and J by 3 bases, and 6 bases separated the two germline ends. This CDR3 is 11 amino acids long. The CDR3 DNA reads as TGCAGTGCTAGCTACGGCTACGAGCAGTACTTC. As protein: CSASYGYEQYF.

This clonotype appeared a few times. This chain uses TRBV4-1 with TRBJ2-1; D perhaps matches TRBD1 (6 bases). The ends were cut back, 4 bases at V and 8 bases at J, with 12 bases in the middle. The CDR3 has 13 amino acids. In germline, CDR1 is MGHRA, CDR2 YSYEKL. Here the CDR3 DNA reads TGCGCCAGCAGCCTTCAGGGGATGGATGAGCAGTTCTTC. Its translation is CASSLQGMDEQFF.

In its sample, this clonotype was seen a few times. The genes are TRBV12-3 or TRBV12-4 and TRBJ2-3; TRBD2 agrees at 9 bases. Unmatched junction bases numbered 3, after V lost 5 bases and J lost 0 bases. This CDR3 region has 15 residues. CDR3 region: CASSLSGGSTDTQYF. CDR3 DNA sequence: TGTGCCAGCAGTCTTAGCGGGGGAAGCACAGATACGCAGTATTTT.

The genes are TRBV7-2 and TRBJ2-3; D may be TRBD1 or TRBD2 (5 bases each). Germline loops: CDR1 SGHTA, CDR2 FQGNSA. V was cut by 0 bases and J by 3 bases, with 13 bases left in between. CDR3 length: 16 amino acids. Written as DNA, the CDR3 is TGTGCCAGCAGCTTAGCAAGTAGAGGGGCTACAGATACGCAGTATTTT. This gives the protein CASSLASRGATDTQYF.

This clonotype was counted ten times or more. The CDR3 sequence: CASSPRLNQETQYF. The DNA for the CDR3 is TGCGCCAGCAGCCCCCGACTCAATCAAGAGACCCAGTACTTC. The V call is TRBV4-3, the J call TRBJ2-5; no firm D call. CDR3 size: 14 residues. The V gene lost 4 bases and the J gene lost 2 bases, with 11 bases spanning the gap. Germline V CDR1 and CDR2: LGHNA, YSLEER.

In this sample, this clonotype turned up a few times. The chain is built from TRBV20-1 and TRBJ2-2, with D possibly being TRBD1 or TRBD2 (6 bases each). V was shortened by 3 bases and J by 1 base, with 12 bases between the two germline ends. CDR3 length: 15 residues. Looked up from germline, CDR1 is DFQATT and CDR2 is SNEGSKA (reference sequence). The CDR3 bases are TGCAGTGCTAGCCGGGGGCAGGTGAACACCGGGGAGCTGTTTTTT. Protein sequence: CSASRGQVNTGELFF.

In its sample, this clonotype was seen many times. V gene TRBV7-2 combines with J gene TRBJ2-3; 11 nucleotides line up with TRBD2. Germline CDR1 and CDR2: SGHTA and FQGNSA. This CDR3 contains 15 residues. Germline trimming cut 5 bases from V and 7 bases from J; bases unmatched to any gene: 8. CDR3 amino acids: CASSLSSGGQYTQYF. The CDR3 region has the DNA TGTGCCAGCAGCCTCTCTAGCGGGGGGCAATATACGCAGTATTTT.

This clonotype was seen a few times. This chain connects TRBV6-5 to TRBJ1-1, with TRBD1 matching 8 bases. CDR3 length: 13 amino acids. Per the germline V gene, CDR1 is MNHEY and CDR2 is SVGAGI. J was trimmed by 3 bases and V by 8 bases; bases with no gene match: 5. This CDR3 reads CASRTGRDTEAFF. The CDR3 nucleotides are TGTGCCAGCCGGACAGGGAGGGACACTGAAGCTTTCTTT.